The clone carrying this TCR beta chain showed up many times. Breast cancer patients provided tissue from their axillary draining lymph nodes. TCRdb itself ran the multiplex PCR reads through MiXCR, one entry per CDR3 protein. The data contain about 170,000 distinct CDR3 sequences, more than 25% of them singletons. Trimming removed 3 bases at V and 4 bases at J, with 12 bases between. The CDR3 loop spans 14 amino acids. CDR1 is DFQATT, CDR2 SNEGSKA, per germline (reference sequence). These data belong to a study of breast tumors, draining lymph nodes, adjacent tissues. Sequenced sample: axillary lymph node tissue. The chain joins TRBV20-1 to TRBJ2-2; D possibly corresponds to TRBD1 (6 bases). The clonotype was recovered from a female donor with breast cancer. Some clones in this sample may be carry-over from other donors' samples. The CDR3 reads CSARRNRATGELFF. The CDR3 DNA follows: TGCAGTGCTAGGCGAAACAGGGCCACCGGGGAGCTGTTTTTT.